This T cell receptor beta chain was captured in a study of T-cell memory formation after mild COVID-19. Whole-study results and caveats: Clones that got smaller from day 15 to 85 had even CD4/CD8, while clones growing later tipped toward CD4+. Researchers found some responding clones in pre-infection memory, a sign that cross-reactive memory joined. The study found contracting CD4+ clones mainly in CM and EM and contracting CD8+ clones in EMRA.

Using constant-segment primers, 5'RACE produced TCR alpha and TCR beta cDNA libraries carrying sample barcodes and UMIs. TCRdb itself ran the 5' RACE reads through MiXCR, one entry per CDR3 protein. The repertoire consists of a few hundred thousand distinct CDR3 sequences, with around 15% occurring once and the leading ten covering 22%. This clonotype showed up many times. Its antigen remains unknown. This clonotype was obtained from a man between 18 and 29 years old who had mild COVID-19 (a few samples of this study predate the infection). Cell type and time point are not known. The sample consisted of PBMCs or a T cell subset sorted from them (not recorded which).

The CDR3 region has the DNA TGTGCCACCCGAGGACTCTCCTACGAGCAGTACTTC. Its protein is CATRGLSYEQYF. V gene TRBV15 combines with J gene TRBJ2-7; D perhaps matches TRBD2 (5 bases). In germline, CDR1 is LNHNV, CDR2 YYDKDF (reference sequence). The length of the CDR3 is 12 residues. V lost 8 bases and J lost 0, with 8 bases in between.